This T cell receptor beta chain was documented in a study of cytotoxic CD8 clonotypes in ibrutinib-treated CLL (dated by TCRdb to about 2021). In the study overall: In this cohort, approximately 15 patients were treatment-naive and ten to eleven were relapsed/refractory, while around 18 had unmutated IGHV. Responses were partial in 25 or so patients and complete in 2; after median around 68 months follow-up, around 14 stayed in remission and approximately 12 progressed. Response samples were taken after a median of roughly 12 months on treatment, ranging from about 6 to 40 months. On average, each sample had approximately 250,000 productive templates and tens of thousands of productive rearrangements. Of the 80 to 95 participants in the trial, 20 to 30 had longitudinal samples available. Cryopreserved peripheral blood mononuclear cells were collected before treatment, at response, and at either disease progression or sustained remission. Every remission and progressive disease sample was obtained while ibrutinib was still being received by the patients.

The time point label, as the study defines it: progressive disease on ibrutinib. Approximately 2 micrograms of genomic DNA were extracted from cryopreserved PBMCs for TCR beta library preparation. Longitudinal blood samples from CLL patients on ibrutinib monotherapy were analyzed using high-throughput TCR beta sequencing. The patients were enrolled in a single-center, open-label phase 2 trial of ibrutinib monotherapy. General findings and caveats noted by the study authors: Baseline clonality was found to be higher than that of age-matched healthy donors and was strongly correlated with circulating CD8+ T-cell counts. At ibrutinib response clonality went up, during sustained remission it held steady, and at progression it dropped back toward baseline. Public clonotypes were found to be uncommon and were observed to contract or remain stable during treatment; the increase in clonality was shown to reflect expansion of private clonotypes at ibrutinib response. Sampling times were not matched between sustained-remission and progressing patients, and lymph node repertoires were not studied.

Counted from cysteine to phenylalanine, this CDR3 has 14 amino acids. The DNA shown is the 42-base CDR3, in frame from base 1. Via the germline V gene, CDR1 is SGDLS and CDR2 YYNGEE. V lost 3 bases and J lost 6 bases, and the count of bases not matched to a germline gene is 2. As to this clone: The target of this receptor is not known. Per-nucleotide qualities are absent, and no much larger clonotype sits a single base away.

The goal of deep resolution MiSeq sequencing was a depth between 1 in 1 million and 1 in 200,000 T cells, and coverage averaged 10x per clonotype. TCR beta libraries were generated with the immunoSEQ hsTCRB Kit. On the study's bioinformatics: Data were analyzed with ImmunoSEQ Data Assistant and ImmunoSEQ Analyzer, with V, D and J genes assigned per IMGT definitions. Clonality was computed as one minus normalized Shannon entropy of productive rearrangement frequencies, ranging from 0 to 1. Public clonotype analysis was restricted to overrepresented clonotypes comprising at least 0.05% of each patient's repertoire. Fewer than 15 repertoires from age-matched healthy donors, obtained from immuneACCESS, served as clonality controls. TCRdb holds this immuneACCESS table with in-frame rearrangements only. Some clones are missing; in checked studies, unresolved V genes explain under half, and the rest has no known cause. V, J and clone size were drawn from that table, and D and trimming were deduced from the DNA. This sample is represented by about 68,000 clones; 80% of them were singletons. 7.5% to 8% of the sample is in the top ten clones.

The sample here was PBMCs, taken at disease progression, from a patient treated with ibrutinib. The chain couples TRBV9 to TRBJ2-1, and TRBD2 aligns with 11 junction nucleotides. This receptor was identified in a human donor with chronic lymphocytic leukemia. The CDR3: CASSATSGANEQFF. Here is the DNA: TGTGCCAGCAGCGCGACTAGCGGGGCCAATGAGCAGTTCTTC.